This T cell receptor beta chain came from a study of naive and memory T cell subsets. Findings and caveats of the study: Expression changes during T cell differentiation may affect RNA-based TCR counts. Over 90% of naive TCR sequences appeared only once after error correction, unlike memory subsets.

Concerning this clonotype: Its antigen is not identified.

Cells stained for CD3, CD4, CD8, CD45RA and CD27 were sorted into four subsets. Two oligonucleotides, mixed equimolar, formed the beta constant-region primer covering TRBC1 and TRBC2. Ligated cDNA was amplified by four rounds of PCR with nested alpha and beta constant-region primers and SP2. The cDNA 3' end received a ligated single-stranded oligonucleotide carrying the SP2 primer and a 12-nucleotide UMI. TCRdb reanalysed the UMI-ligation and nested PCR reads using MiXCR and keeps one entry per CDR3 protein. The table has 15,000 to 20,000 distinct CDR3 sequences, around 8.2% seen once; the top ten hold 20% to 25%. After removal of 0 bases from V and 3 bases from J, the junction contained 7 bases not matched to a gene. Germline loops: CDR1 MGHRA, CDR2 YSYEKL. The CDR3 runs to 18 residues.

This sequence originates from a human donor in good health. The chain carries TRBV4-1 and TRBJ2-1; 11 bases match TRBD2. The sample comprised central memory CD8+ T cells from blood. The CDR3 reads CASSQDELAGEFYNEQFF. Written as DNA, the CDR3 is TGCGCCAGCAGCCAAGATGAACTAGCGGGGGAATTCTACAATGAGCAGTTCTTC.